This T cell receptor (beta chain) stems from a study of early T cells in non-severe SARS-CoV-2 infection. Trimming took 0 bases from V and 1 from J, leaving 3 bases between them. This CDR3 is built from 13 residues. Germline V CDR1 and CDR2: LNHNV, YYDKDF (reference sequence). This clonotype was seen more than once but under ten times. TCRdb itself ran the 5' RACE reads through MiXCR, one entry per CDR3 protein. The sample yields fewer than 30,000 distinct CDR3 sequences, roughly 5% seen once. The specimen sequenced was whole blood. The chain joins TRBV15 to TRBJ1-1; D gene ambiguous. The receptor was derived from an adult who was a healthcare worker with PCR-confirmed SARS-CoV-2 infection or an uninfected control (not recorded which). The CDR3: CATSREANTEAFF. The CDR3 DNA reads TGTGCCACCAGCAGAGAAGCGAACACTGAAGCTTTCTTT.